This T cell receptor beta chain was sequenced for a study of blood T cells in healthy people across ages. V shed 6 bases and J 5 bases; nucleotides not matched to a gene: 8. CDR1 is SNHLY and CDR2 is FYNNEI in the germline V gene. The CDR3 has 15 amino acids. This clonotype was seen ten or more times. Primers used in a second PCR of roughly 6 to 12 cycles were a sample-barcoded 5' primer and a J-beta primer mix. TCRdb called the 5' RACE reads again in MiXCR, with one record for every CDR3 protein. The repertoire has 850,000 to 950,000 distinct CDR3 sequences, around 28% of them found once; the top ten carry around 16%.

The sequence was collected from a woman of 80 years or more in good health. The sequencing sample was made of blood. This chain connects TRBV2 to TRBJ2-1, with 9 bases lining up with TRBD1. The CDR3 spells CASSAGQGGNNEQFF. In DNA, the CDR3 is TGTGCCAGCAGCGCGGGACAGGGCGGAAACAATGAGCAGTTCTTC.